Sequencing of this T cell receptor (beta chain) was carried out in a study of response to subunit inactivated influenza vaccine. In TCRdb, the RT-PCR reads were re-called with MiXCR into one record per CDR3 protein. The table has about 780,000 distinct CDR3 sequences, about 18% seen once. Notes on this clonotype: The antigen is undetermined.

The CDR3 covers 17 residues. Germline trimming cut 2 bases from V and 3 bases from J; bases unmatched to any gene: 5. Study-level findings and limits: T cells newly recruited by each seasonal influenza vaccination are few, the authors suggested.

The specimen comprised PBMCs from blood, sampled roughly 5 days after vaccination. The chain employs TRBV12-3 or TRBV12-4 and TRBJ2-2; 11 bases agree with TRBD2. The receptor was derived from a man over 45 who received an inactivated influenza vaccine. In DNA, the CDR3 is TGTGCCAGCAGTTTACTGACTAGCGGGACTTACACCGGGGAGCTGTTTTTT. Amino acid sequence: CASSLLTSGTYTGELFF.